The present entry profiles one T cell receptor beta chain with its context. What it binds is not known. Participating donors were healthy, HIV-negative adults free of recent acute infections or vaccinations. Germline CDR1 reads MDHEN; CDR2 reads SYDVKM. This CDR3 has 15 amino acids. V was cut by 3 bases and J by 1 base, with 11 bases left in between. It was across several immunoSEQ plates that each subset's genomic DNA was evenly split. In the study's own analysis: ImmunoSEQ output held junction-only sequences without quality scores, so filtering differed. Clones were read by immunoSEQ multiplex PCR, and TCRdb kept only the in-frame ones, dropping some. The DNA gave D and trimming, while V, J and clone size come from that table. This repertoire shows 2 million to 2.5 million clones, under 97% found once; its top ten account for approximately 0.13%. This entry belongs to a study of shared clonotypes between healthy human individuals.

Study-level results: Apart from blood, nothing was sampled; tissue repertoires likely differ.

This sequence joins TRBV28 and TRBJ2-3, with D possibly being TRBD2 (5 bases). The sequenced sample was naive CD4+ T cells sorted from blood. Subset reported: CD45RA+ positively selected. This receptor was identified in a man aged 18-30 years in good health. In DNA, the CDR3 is TGTGCCAGCAGTTTCTCGAGGGTAGGCACAGATACGCAGTATTTT. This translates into CASSFSRVGTDTQYF.